This TCR beta chain comes out of a study of cytomegalovirus exposure and HLA in healthy donors. Study outcomes and limitations: Accurate prediction of most subjects' HLA-A and HLA-B alleles from TCR beta sequences was reported. A later analysis linked a missense DCLRE1C variant to TCR beta V- and J-gene trimming.

Each donor's status was that of a healthy bone marrow donor. 13 Jbeta primers and 60 Vbeta primers were used for the PCR. Produced via immunoSEQ multiplex PCR; TCRdb's table is partial and in-frame only. Altogether some 100,000 clones are present, approximately 71% being singletons, with the ten largest covering approximately 15%. V lost 0 bases to trimming and J lost 8 bases; unmatched junction nucleotides: 10. This CDR3 spans 15 amino acids. CDR1 and CDR2 from the germline V gene are SGHDT and YYEEEE. A note on this clone: The antigen is undetermined.

The source of this sequence is a woman aged 18-29 years in good health and CMV-seropositive. Material for sequencing was PBMCs. The J gene is TRBJ1-1, the V gene TRBV5-6, with 7 bases that match TRBD1. In DNA form, the CDR3 reads TGTGCCAGCAGCTTGGGGCCAGGGGGAGAGAGAGAAGCTTTCTTT. Protein product: CASSLGPGGEREAFF.